These T cell receptor beta chains were read from a single sample in a study of T cell repertoires in cytomegalovirus infection. MiXCR was run by TCRdb on the reads, yielding one entry per CDR3 protein. In the table there are approximately 500,000 distinct CDR3 sequences, 11% of which are singletons. The sample taken for sequencing was PBMCs. The source of these receptors is a human donor in good health (CMV status not recorded). Some clones in this sample may be carry-over from other donors' samples. Both conserved end residues are part of each CDR3. The D gene is left open where the match is weak. Only part of the rows carry a size: once, few, many, or a class if the clone is expanded.

d_call j_call clone_size v_call cdr3_nt cdr3_aa
. TRBJ1-5 many TRBV10-3 TGTGCCATCAGTGAGTTGGCCTTTGAGGGCAATCAGCCCCAGCATTTT CAISELAFEGNQPQHF
TRBD1 TRBJ1-1 many TRBV5-6 TGTGCCAGCAGCTTGGCTTATTGGGACAGGGGGCGGACTGAAGCTTTCTTT CASSLAYWDRGRTEAFF
. TRBJ2-7 many TRBV27 TGTGCCAGCAGTTTCCGGAGAGGGGAGTCCCACGAGCAGTACTTC CASSFRRGESHEQYF
. TRBJ2-1 few TRBV9 TGTGCCAGCGGGAAACAAAGCGGGCCCTACAATGAGCAGTTCTTC CASGKQSGPYNEQFF
TRBD2 TRBJ2-2 many TRBV7-8 TGTGCCAGCAGCTTAGTAGCTAGCGGGAGGGCCAAGACCGGGGAGCTGTTTTTT CASSLVASGRAKTGELFF
. TRBJ2-1 . TRBV3-1 TGTGCCAGCAGCCAAGAACCCCCTTCCCGGGGGGCGTTCAATGAGCAGTTCTTC CASSQEPPSRGAFNEQFF
TRBD1 TRBJ1-4 few TRBV2 TGTGCCAGCAGTGATGGGACAGGGTGGGGAGAAAAACTGTTTTTT CASSDGTGWGEKLFF
. TRBJ1-4 . TRBV2 TGTGCCAGCAGTGACAACAGTCTAAAACTGTTTTTT CASSDNSLKLFF
TRBD2 TRBJ2-7 many TRBV6-6 TGTGCCAGCAGTTACTCGAGGTCTAGCGGCCACGAGCAGTACTTC CASSYSRSSGHEQYF
TRBD2 TRBJ2-1 many TRBV7-6 TGTGCCAGCAGCTTACTCAGCTCCGGGGGGTACAATGAGCAGTTCTTC CASSLLSSGGYNEQFF
. TRBJ2-1 . TRBV29-1 TGCAGCGCTGACAGGCACTCCTACAATGAGCAGTTCTTC CSADRHSYNEQFF
TRBD2 TRBJ2-5 once TRBV29-1 TGCAGCGCTCAAAGCGGGAGGGAAGAGACCCAGTACTTC CSAQSGREETQYF
TRBD2 TRBJ2-7 many TRBV2 TGTGCCAGTAGCGGGGGGATATGGGAGCAGTACTTC CASSGGIWEQYF
. TRBJ2-6 many TRBV28 TGTGCCAGCAGCGATAGGTCGGCGGGGTACCGCTCCGGGGCCAACGTCCTGACTTTC CASSDRSAGYRSGANVLTF
. TRBJ2-3 . TRBV5-1 TGCGCCAGCAGCTTGGAGGGATACGGTACTGGCGATACGCAGTATTTT CASSLEGYGTGDTQYF
TRBD1 TRBJ2-7 many TRBV12-3/TRBV12-4 TGTGCCAGCGGGACAGGACCCCTCGAGCAGTACTTC CASGTGPLEQYF
TRBD1 TRBJ2-5 . TRBV20-1 TGCAGTGCTAGCGGGACAGATGAGACCCAGTACTTC CSASGTDETQYF
. TRBJ1-2 many TRBV5-6 TGTGCCAGCAGCGTGGCGGGGGCGTATAATTATGGCTACACCTTC CASSVAGAYNYGYTF
. TRBJ1-4 many TRBV7-9 TGTGCCAGCAGCTCCCGTGAGGGTGCGGTTGAAAAACTGTTTTTT CASSSREGAVEKLFF
. TRBJ1-4 few TRBV14 TGTGCCAGCAGTCCCAGGGCAGCGGCTAATGAAAAACTGTTTTTT CASSPRAAANEKLFF
. TRBJ1-6 . TRBV27 TGTGCCAGCACTTTAATCCTCGGAAACTCACCCCTCCACTTT CASTLILGNSPLHF
. TRBJ2-3 . TRBV9 TGTGCCAGCAATAGAGAACCTCAAAACAGAGATACGCAGTATTTT CASNREPQNRDTQYF